The 16 T cell receptor beta chains reported below all come from one sample, sequenced in a study of Graves' ophthalmopathy and Graves' hyperthyroidism. Amplified material comprised TCR beta CDR3 regions derived from RNA transcripts. HTBI primers primed a first-round RT-PCR, and a second-round multiplex PCR followed. TCRdb itself ran the multiplex PCR reads through MiXCR, one entry per CDR3 protein. The table shows around 600,000 distinct CDR3 sequences, with 35% to 50% occurring only once. Specimen: peripheral blood. These receptors all come from an adult man with Graves' ophthalmopathy.

The V gene is TRBV10-3, the J gene TRBJ2-6; D remains ambiguous. This CDR3 region has 14 residues. Germline CDR1 ENHRY, CDR2 SYGVKD. The V gene lost 10 bases and the J gene lost 5 bases, with 15 bases spanning the gap. CDR3 sequence: CASRTSTRANVLTF. The CDR3 nucleotides read TGTGCCAGCAGGACCAGCACTAGGGCCAACGTCCTGACTTTC.

This clonotype has a count of ten or more. The rearrangement links TRBV20-1 to TRBJ1-5; D not resolved. Germline V gene sequence: CDR1 DFQATT, CDR2 SNEGSKA (reference sequence). Trimming cost V 6 bases and J 6 bases, with 15 bases left between them. CDR3 length equals 13 residues. The CDR3 region is CSARPYIGQPQHF. The CDR3 nucleotides are TGCAGTGCAAGGCCATACATAGGTCAGCCCCAGCATTTT.

Turning to this clonotype: An end of the junction does not agree with germline; a read error may underlie this. This rearrangement joins TRBV10-3 to TRBJ1-1; D is possibly TRBD1 (5 bases). From germline, CDR1 is ENHRY and CDR2 SYGVKD. The CDR3 length is 15 residues. In DNA form, the CDR3 reads TGTGCCATCAGTGAGTCAAGCGGGGGGGTTGCTGAAGCTTCCTTT. Its protein product is CAISESSGGVAEASF.

The V call is TRBV10-3, the J call TRBJ1-2, with D perhaps TRBD1 (6 bases). Germline assignment: CDR1 ENHRY and CDR2 SYGVKD. V was shortened by 5 bases and J by 4 bases, with 14 bases between the two germline ends. The CDR3 loop spans 14 amino acids. The CDR3 DNA sequence: TGTGCCATCAGTCAAAGGACAGAAATCTATGGCTACACCTTC. It codes for CAISQRTEIYGYTF.

About this clonotype: Possible read error: a much larger clone is one base away. The V gene is TRBV14, the J gene TRBJ1-1, with TRBD1 as a possible D gene (6 bases). CDR1 SGHDN and CDR2 FVKESK come from the germline V gene. This CDR3 spans 13 amino acids. The CDR3 coding sequence is TGTGCCAGCAGTTCTGGACAGCGCACTGGAGCTTTCTTT. It codes for CASSSGQRTGAFF.

This clonotype was seen at least ten times. This chain uses TRBV10-3 with TRBJ2-6, with a weak D call TRBD1 (6 bases). The CDR3 has 16 amino acids. In germline, CDR1 is ENHRY, CDR2 SYGVKD. The V and J ends lost 10 bases and 0 bases respectively, with 16 bases between them. The CDR3 DNA sequence: TGTGCCACCCACGTGGGGGCAGGCTCTGGGGCCAACGTCCTGACTTTC. The encoded protein is CATHVGAGSGANVLTF.

This CDR3 reads CSVVLGRDEETQYF. Written as DNA, the CDR3 is TGCAGCGTTGTCCTGGGGAGAGACGAAGAGACCCAGTACTTC. The chain links TRBV29-1 to TRBJ2-5; possible D gene TRBD2, 5 bases. The ends were cut back, 4 bases at V and 3 bases at J, with 15 bases in the middle. The CDR3 runs 14 residues. Germline V gene lookup returns CDR1 SQVTM and CDR2 ANQGSEA.

This clonotype was counted a single time. This rearrangement joins TRBV7-2 to TRBJ2-7; 7 positions match TRBD1. The J segment lost 6 bases and the V segment lost 0 bases, leaving 14 bases of the junction unmatched. CDR3 length: 17 amino acids. Germline V lookup: CDR1 SGHTA, CDR2 FQGNSA. CDR3 sequence reads: CASSLASSSSPGGEQYF. The CDR3 DNA reads TGTGCCAGCAGCTTAGCCAGCAGCTCTTCCCCAGGGGGCGAGCAGTACTTC.

This clonotype was seen a handful of times. The genes are TRBV7-2 and TRBJ1-5; D uncertain. The CDR3 totals 15 residues. Trimming took off 8 bases at V and 7 bases at J, with 21 bases between the two ends. CDR1 SGHTA and CDR2 FQGNSA come from the germline V gene. CDR3 DNA sequence: TGTGCCAGCTCACCTGGAGGCAGATCTATACAGCCCCAGCATTTT. Protein product: CASSPGGRSIQPQHF.

As concerns this clonotype: Sequence at one end of the junction differs from germline and may be a read error. The V gene is TRBV10-2, the J gene TRBJ2-3; weak D call: TRBD2 (6 bases). This CDR3 has 16 residues. The germline gives CDR1 WSHSY, CDR2 SAAADI. The CDR3 loop reads CASSESGGISTDMQYF. The DNA for the CDR3 is TGCGCCAGCAGTGAGTCGGGCGGGATTAGCACAGATATGCAGTATTTT.

This clonotype showed up just a few times. The chain recombines TRBV7-3 with TRBJ2-7; D gene unclear. Trimming left V 2 bases short and J 4 bases short, with 15 bases between. The CDR3 has 15 amino acids. The V gene's germline CDR1 is SGHTA and CDR2 FQGTGA. The CDR3 nucleotides read TGTGCCAGCAGCTTAGCGGAAGGAACAGCGTACGAGCAGTACTTC. Its translation: CASSLAEGTAYEQYF.

There are a few counts of this clonotype. V and J are TRBV5-1 and TRBJ2-7; a possible D gene is TRBD2 (5 bases). CDR1 SGHRS and CDR2 YFSETQ come from the germline V gene. This CDR3 has 15 amino acids. Trimming pared 0 bases from V and 2 bases from J, leaving 12 bases between. The CDR3 bases are TGCGCCAGCAGCTTGGGGGCCCGGGGTCCCTACGAGCAGTACTTC. Translation: CASSLGARGPYEQYF.

In this sample, this clonotype turned up many times. The chain employs TRBV10-3 and TRBJ1-4, with 8 bases aligning to TRBD1. V lost 0 bases to trimming and J lost 7 bases; unmatched junction nucleotides: 7. The CDR3 sequence is 16 residues long. The germline V gene has CDR1 ENHRY and CDR2 SYGVKD. CDR3 bases: TGTGCCATCAGTGAGTCGATGGCAGGGGGCTTTGAAAAACTGTTTTTT. As protein: CAISESMAGGFEKLFF.

The chain uses TRBV5-1 and TRBJ1-1; the D is unclear. V lost 4 bases and J lost 5, with 15 bases in between. The germline CDR1 and CDR2 sequences are SGHRS and YFSETQ. The CDR3 sequence is 14 residues long. The CDR3 coding sequence is TGCGCCAGCAGCCTGTCCCTGGGTCGGACTGAAGCTTTCTTT. This encodes CASSLSLGRTEAFF.

To note about this clonotype: This may be a read error: a much more frequent sequence differs by one nucleotide. The chain employs TRBV7-2 and TRBJ2-5, with D perhaps TRBD1 (5 bases). There are 15 residues in the CDR3. Germline V gives CDR1 SGHTA, CDR2 FQGNSA. DNA for the CDR3: TGTGCCAGCAGCTTAGCTGGCAGGGAACAAGGGACCCAGTACTTC. Translation gives CASSLAGREQGTQYF.

This chain connects TRBV29-1 to TRBJ2-7; 9 bases are a match to TRBD1. Germline trimming cut 6 bases from V and 0 bases from J; bases unmatched to any gene: 9. Germline lookup yields CDR1 SQVTM and CDR2 ANQGSEA. This CDR3 spans 15 amino acids. The CDR3 sequence: CSVLGQGSASYEQYF. In nucleotides, the CDR3 is TGCAGCGTCCTGGGACAGGGATCGGCCTCCTACGAGCAGTACTTC.